Given below is one T cell receptor (beta chain) in context. This specimen belongs to a study of blood T cell repertoires in COVID-19. Looking at the study overall: Samples came from the United States, Italy and Spain, spanning acute and convalescent COVID-19. PBMCs, B-cell-depleted T cells, or T cells provided the cDNA or gDNA that made up the material.

Original processing methods: Estimated nucleated cell counts came from reference gene primer amplification. Only in-frame clones appear in the TCRdb table, and some are missing; sequencing was by immunoSEQ multiplex PCR. V and J calls and clone size come straight from that table; D and trimming were deduced from the DNA. The data show about 270,000 clones, with 75% to 90% seen just once and about 9.1% held by the top ten. Germline CDR1 reads SGHNT; CDR2 reads YYREEE (reference sequence). V dropped 4 bases and J dropped 7; count of bases not matched to a gene: 9. The CDR3 is 16 amino acids. Sequences were obtained from peripheral blood. V and J are TRBV5-4 and TRBJ1-4; 11 bases agree with TRBD1. The TCR sequence derives from a human donor in a cohort sampled during active COVID-19. The CDR3 DNA follows: TGTGCCAGCAGCCAACCTCGGACAGGGGGCGGTGAAAAACTGTTTTTT. Its protein is CASSQPRTGGGEKLFF. The whole variable domain, filled in from reference TRBV5-4 and TRBJ1-4, reads ETGVTQSPTHLIKTRGQQVTLRCSSQSGHNTVSWYQQALGQGPQFIFQYYREEENGRGNFPPRFSGLQFPNYSSELNVNALELDDSALYLCASSQPRTGGGEKLFFGSGTQLSVL.